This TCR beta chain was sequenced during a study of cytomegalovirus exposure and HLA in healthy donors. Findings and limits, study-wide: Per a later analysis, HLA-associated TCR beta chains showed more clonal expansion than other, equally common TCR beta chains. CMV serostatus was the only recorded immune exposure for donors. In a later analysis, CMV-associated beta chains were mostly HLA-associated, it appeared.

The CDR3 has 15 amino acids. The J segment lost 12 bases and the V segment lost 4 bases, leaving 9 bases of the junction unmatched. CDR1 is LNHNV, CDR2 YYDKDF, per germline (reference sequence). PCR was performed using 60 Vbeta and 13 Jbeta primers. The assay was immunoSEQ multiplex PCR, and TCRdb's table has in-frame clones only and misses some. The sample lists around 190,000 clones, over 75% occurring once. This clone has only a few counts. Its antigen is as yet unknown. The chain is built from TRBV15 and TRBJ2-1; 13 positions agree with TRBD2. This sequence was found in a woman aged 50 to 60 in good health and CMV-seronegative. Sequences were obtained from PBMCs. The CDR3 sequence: CATSNRLAGGLTQFF. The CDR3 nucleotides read TGTGCCACCAGCAATCGACTAGCGGGGGGCCTAACGCAGTTCTTC. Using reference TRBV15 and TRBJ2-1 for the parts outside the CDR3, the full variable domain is DAMVIQNPRYQVTQFGKPVTLSCSQTLNHNVMYWYQQKSSQAPKLLFHYYDKDFNNEADTPDNFQSRRPNTSFCFLDIRSPGLGDTAMYLCATSNRLAGGLTQFFGPGTRLTVL.